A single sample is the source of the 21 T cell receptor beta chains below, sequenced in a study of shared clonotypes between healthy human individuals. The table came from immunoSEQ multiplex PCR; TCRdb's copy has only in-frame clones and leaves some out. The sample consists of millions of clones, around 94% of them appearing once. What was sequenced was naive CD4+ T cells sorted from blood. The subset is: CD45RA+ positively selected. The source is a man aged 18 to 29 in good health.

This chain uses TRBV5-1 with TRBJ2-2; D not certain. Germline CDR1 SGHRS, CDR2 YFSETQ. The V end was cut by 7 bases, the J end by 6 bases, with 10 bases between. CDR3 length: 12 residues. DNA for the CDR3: TGCGCCAGCCATTTTGGGGCCGGGGAGCTGTTTTTT. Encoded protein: CASHFGAGELFF.

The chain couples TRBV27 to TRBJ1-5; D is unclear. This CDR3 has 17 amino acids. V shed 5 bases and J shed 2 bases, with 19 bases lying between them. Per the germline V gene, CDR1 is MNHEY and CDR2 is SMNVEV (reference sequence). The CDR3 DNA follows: TGTGCCAGCAGTAAGTCCCCTTCTATCGCAGGCAATCAGCCCCAGCATTTT. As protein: CASSKSPSIAGNQPQHF.

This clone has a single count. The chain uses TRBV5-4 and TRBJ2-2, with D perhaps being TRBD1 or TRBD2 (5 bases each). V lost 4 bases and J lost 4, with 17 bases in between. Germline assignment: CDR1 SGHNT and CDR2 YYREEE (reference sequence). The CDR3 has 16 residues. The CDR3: CASSPVGPASTGELFF. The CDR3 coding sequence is TGTGCCAGCAGCCCCGTGGGACCGGCCAGCACCGGGGAGCTGTTTTTT.

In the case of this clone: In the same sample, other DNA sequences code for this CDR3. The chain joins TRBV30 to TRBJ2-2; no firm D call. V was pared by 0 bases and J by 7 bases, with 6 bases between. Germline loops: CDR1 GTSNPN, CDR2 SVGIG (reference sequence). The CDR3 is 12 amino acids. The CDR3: CAWSVGVGELFF. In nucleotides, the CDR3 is TGTGCCTGGAGTGTAGGTGTCGGGGAGCTGTTTTTT.

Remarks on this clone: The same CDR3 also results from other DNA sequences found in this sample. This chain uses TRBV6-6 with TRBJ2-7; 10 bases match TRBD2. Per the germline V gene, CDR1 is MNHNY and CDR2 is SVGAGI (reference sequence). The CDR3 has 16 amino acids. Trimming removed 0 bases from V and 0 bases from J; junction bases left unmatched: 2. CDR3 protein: CASSYSRTSGSYEQYF. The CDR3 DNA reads TGTGCCAGCAGTTACTCTCGGACTAGCGGCTCCTACGAGCAGTACTTC.

The CDR3 coding sequence is TGTGCCAGCTCACCTCCTAGCGGGAGTCTCAATGAGCAGTTCTTC. It encodes CASSPPSGSLNEQFF. The rearrangement uses TRBV18 and TRBJ2-1; 10 bases line up with TRBD2. The CDR3 is made up of 15 amino acids. Germline CDR1 is KGHSH and CDR2 is LQKENI. Unmatched junction bases numbered 5, after V lost 3 bases and J lost 6 bases.

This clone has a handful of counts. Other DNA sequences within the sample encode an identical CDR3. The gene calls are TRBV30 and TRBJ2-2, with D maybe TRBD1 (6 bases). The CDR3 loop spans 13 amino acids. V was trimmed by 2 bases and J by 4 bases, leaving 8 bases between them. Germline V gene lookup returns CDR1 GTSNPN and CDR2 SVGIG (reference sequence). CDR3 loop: CAWSPRGTGELFF. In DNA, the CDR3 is TGTGCCTGGAGTCCCAGGGGCACCGGGGAGCTGTTTTTT.

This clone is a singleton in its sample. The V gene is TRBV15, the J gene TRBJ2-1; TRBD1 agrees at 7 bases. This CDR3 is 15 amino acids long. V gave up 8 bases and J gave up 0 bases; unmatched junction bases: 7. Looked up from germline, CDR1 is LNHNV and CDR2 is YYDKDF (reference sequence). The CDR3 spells CATGVRGSSYNEQFF. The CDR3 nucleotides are TGTGCCACCGGGGTCAGGGGGAGCTCCTACAATGAGCAGTTCTTC.

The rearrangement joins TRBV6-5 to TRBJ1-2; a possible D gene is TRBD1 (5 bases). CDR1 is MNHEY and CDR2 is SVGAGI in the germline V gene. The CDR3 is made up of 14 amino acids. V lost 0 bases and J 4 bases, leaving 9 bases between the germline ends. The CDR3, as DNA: TGTGCCAGCAGTTACTCGGGGCAGCTCTATGGCTACACCTTC. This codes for CASSYSGQLYGYTF.

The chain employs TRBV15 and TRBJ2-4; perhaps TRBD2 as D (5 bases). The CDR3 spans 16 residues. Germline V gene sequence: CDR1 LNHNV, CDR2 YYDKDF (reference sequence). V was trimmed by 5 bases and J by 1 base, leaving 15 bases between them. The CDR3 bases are TGTGCCACCAGCGGATTTACTAGGCCCGCCAAAAACATTCAGTACTTC. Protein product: CATSGFTRPAKNIQYF.

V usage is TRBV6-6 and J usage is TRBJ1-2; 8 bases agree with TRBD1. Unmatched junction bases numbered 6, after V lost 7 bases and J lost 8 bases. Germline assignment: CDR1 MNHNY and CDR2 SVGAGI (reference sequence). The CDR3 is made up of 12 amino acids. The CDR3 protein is CASNPQGGGYTF. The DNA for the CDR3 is TGTGCCAGCAATCCACAGGGGGGGGGCTACACCTTC.

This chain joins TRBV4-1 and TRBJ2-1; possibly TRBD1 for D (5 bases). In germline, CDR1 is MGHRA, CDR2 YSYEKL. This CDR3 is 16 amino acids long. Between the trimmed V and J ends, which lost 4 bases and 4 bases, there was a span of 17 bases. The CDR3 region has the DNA TGCGCCAGCAGCCTAGGTGTAGCAGGGAAATACAATGAGCAGTTCTTC. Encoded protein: CASSLGVAGKYNEQFF.

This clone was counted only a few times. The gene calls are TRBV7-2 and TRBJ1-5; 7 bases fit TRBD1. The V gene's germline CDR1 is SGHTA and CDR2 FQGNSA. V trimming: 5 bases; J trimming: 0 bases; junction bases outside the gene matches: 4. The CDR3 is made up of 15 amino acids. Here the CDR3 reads CASSLGQTSNQPQHF. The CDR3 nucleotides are TGTGCCAGCAGCCTGGGACAGACTAGCAATCAGCCCCAGCATTTT.

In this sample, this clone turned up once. DNA for the CDR3: TGTGCCAGCAGCCAATTCGGGGTCACTGAAGCTTTCTTT. Its protein is CASSQFGVTEAFF. This rearrangement joins TRBV4-2 to TRBJ1-1; the D is unclear. V lost 2 bases to trimming and J lost 4 bases, with 8 bases between them. CDR3 length: 13 residues. The germline V gene has CDR1 LGHNA and CDR2 YNFKEQ.

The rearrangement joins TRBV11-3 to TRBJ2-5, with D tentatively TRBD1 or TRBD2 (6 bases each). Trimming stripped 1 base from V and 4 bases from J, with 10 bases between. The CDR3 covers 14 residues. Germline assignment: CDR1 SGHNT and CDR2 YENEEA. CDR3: CASSLGGGGETQYF. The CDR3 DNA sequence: TGTGCCAGCAGCTTAGGTGGAGGGGGAGAGACCCAGTACTTC.

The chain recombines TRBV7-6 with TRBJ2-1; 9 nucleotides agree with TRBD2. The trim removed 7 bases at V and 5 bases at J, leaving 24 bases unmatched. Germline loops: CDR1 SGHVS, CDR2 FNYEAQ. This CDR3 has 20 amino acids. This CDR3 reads CASTVVPPSGIVRQHNEQFF. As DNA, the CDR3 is TGTGCCAGCACCGTAGTCCCTCCTAGCGGGATAGTGAGACAACACAATGAGCAGTTCTTC. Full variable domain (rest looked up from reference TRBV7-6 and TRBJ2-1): GAGVSQSPRYKVTKRGQDVALRCDPISGHVSLYWYRQALGQGPEFLTYFNYEAQQDKSGLPNDRFSAERPEGSISTLTIQRTEQRDSAMYRCASTVVPPSGIVRQHNEQFFGPGTRLTVL.

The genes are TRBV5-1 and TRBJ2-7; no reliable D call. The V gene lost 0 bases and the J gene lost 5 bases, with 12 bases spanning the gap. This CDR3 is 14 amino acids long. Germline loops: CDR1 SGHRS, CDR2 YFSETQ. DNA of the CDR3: TGCGCCAGCAGCTTGGGGCCAGCAAGCGACGAGCAGTACTTC. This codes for CASSLGPASDEQYF.

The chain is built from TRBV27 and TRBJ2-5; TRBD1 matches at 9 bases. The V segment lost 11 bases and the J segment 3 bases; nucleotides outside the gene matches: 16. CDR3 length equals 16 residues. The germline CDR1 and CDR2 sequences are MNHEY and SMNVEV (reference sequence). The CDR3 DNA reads TGTGCCGGGTCGTACACAGGACAGGGGTTGAAAGAGACCCAGTACTTC. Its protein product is CAGSYTGQGLKETQYF.

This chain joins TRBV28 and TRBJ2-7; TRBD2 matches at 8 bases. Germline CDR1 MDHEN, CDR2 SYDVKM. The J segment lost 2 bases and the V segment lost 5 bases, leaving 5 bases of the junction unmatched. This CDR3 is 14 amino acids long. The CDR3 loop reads CASSLPGRAYEQYF. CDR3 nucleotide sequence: TGTGCCAGCAGTCTGCCCGGGAGGGCCTACGAGCAGTACTTC.

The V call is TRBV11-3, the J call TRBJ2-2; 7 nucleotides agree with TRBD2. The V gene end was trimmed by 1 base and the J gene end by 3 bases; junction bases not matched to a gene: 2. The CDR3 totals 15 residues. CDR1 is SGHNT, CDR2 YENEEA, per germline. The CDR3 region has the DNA TGTGCCAGCAGCTTAGCGGGAGGCGACACCGGGGAGCTGTTTTTT. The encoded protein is CASSLAGGDTGELFF.

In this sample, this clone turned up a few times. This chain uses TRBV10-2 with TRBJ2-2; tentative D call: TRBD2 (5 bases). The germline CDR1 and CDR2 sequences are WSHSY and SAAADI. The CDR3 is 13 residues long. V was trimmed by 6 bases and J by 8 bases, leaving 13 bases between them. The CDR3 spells CASSPISGGELFF. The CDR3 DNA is TGCGCCAGCAGCCCTATTTCGGGAGGGGAGCTGTTTTTT.